Following are 15 T cell receptor beta chains from one sample sequenced in a study of T cells after posttransplantation cyclophosphamide. Method: immunoSEQ multiplex PCR; TCRdb's copy keeps in-frame clones and lacks some. The data contain more than 3,000 clones, about 95% of them seen just once; the ten biggest clones take up less than 1.2%. Sample: naive CD8+ T cells sorted from PBMCs. The receptors originated from a woman between 50 and 59 years old in good health and a related stem cell transplant donor.

V is TRBV4-2 and J is TRBJ2-1, with TRBD2 matching over 14 bases. CDR1 is LGHNA and CDR2 is YNFKEQ in the germline V gene. CDR3 length equals 18 residues. Trimming at V came to 3 bases and at J to 5 bases, leaving 9 bases not matched to a gene. The CDR3 bases are TGTGCCAGCAGCCATTTGGTGGGGGGACTAGCGGGAGACAATGAGCAGTTCTTC. Residues: CASSHLVGGLAGDNEQFF.

The gene calls are TRBV7-9 and TRBJ2-1; 8 bases match TRBD1. Germline V gene data show CDR1 as SEHNR and CDR2 as FQNEAQ (reference sequence). The V gene end was trimmed by 5 bases and the J gene end by 10 bases; junction bases not matched to a gene: 22. There are 18 residues in the CDR3. In DNA form, the CDR3 reads TGTGCCAGCAGCACTAGGAGGGGGGACAGGAGAGCGGCGAAAGAGCAGTTCTTC. Protein sequence: CASSTRRGDRRAAKEQFF.

This chain connects TRBV13 to TRBJ2-5, with D perhaps matching TRBD1 (5 bases). CDR3 size: 14 residues. The V and J ends lost 3 bases and 0 bases respectively, with 8 bases between them. Germline CDR1 PRHDT, CDR2 FYEKMQ (reference sequence). The CDR3 spells CASSLTANQETQYF. Written as DNA, the CDR3 is TGTGCCAGCAGCTTGACAGCGAACCAAGAGACCCAGTACTTC.

The chain links TRBV9 to TRBJ2-2; 10 positions agree with TRBD1. The germline V gene has CDR1 SGDLS and CDR2 YYNGEE. The V segment lost 6 bases and the J segment 2 bases; nucleotides outside the gene matches: 4. The CDR3 is made up of 15 amino acids. CDR3 in DNA: TGTGCCAGCAACGACAGGGGGCTAAACACCGGGGAGCTGTTTTTT. Translation gives CASNDRGLNTGELFF.

J is TRBJ2-3 and V is TRBV19; weak D call: TRBD2 (5 bases). Trimming left V 3 bases short and J 6 bases short, with 10 bases between. CDR1 is LNHDA and CDR2 is SQIVND in the germline V gene (reference sequence). CDR3 length: 13 amino acids. CDR3 DNA: TGTGCCAGTAGTATCTTTCGGAGGGATACGCAGTATTTT. Translating gives CASSIFRRDTQYF. Based on the CDR3 plus reference TRBV19 and TRBJ2-3, the full variable domain is DGGITQSPKYLFRKEGQNVTLSCEQNLNHDAMYWYRQDPGQGLRLIYYSQIVNDFQKGDIAEGYSVSREKKESFPLTVTSAQKNPTAFYLCASSIFRRDTQYFGPGTRLTVL.

This chain uses TRBV11-3 with TRBJ2-1; D remains ambiguous. Between the trimmed V and J ends, which lost 4 bases and 2 bases, there was a span of 12 bases. This CDR3 region has 15 residues. Germline lookup yields CDR1 SGHNT and CDR2 YENEEA. The CDR3: CASSSGMGPYNEQFF. CDR3 DNA sequence: TGTGCCAGCAGCTCCGGTATGGGCCCCTACAATGAGCAGTTCTTC. The whole variable domain, remainder taken from reference TRBV11-3 and TRBJ2-1, is EAGVVQSPRYKIIEKKQPVAFWCNPISGHNTLYWYLQNLGQGPELLIRYENEEAVDDSQLPKDRFSAERLKGVDSTLKIQPAELGDSAVYLCASSSGMGPYNEQFFGPGTRLTVL.

The gene calls are TRBV5-1 and TRBJ1-3, with D perhaps TRBD1 (5 bases). The length of the CDR3 is 15 residues. In germline, CDR1 is SGHRS, CDR2 YFSETQ. Trimming stripped 4 bases from V and 0 bases from J, with 11 bases between. The CDR3 nucleotides read TGCGCCAGCAGCGGCGGGACGGACTCTGGAAACACCATATATTTT. Translated: CASSGGTDSGNTIYF.

V gene TRBV27 combines with J gene TRBJ1-5, with D maybe TRBD1 (5 bases). V lost 6 bases, J lost 5 bases, and 14 bases lay in between. This CDR3 comprises 14 residues. Germline CDR1 reads MNHEY; CDR2 reads SMNVEV (reference sequence). CDR3 nucleotides: TGTGCCAGCAGCTTGACAGCTCTCCATCAGCCCCAGCATTTT. Protein product: CASSLTALHQPQHF.

This chain uses TRBV27 with TRBJ2-7, with TRBD1 matching 8 bases. J was trimmed by 3 bases and V by 4 bases; bases with no gene match: 11. The CDR3 has 16 amino acids. In germline, CDR1 is MNHEY, CDR2 SMNVEV (reference sequence). Here the CDR3 DNA reads TGTGCCAGCAGTTCCAGGACAGGGCAGGCAATCTACGAGCAGTACTTC. Its translation: CASSSRTGQAIYEQYF.

The CDR3 DNA reads as TGTGCCAGCAGCTCGGGACTAGCGGGAGGCCCCATCTCCTACGAGCAGTACTTC. As protein: CASSSGLAGGPISYEQYF. V usage is TRBV7-9 and J usage is TRBJ2-7; 15 bases agree with TRBD2. After removal of 4 bases from V and 0 bases from J, the junction contained 7 bases not matched to a gene. CDR1 and CDR2 from the germline V gene are SEHNR and FQNEAQ (reference sequence). The CDR3 spans 18 residues.

The rearrangement links TRBV9 to TRBJ2-3; D is unresolved. Trimming shortened V by 4 bases and J by 10 bases, and 28 bases separated the two germline ends. From germline, CDR1 is SGDLS and CDR2 YYNGEE. The CDR3 extends over 17 amino acids. This chain's CDR3 is CASSPLLTGTSILAQYF. The CDR3 DNA is TGTGCCAGCAGCCCACTACTGACTGGTACCTCCATTCTCGCGCAGTATTTT.

The chain combines TRBV6-5 with TRBJ1-4; weak D call: TRBD1 (5 bases). With 2 bases removed from V and 7 bases from J, the gap between germline ends came to 8 bases. Germline CDR1 and CDR2: MNHEY and SVGAGI. CDR3 length equals 13 residues. CDR3 amino acids: CASSYLGGEKLFF. The CDR3 nucleotides read TGTGCCAGCAGTTACCTCGGGGGTGAAAAACTGTTTTTT.

The gene calls are TRBV15 and TRBJ1-1; the match to TRBD1 covers 7 bases. Germline CDR1 LNHNV, CDR2 YYDKDF (reference sequence). With 0 bases clipped from V and 2 bases from J, the junction kept 9 bases outside the gene matches. CDR3 length: 17 residues. The CDR3 spells CATSRDRNRGSNTEAFF. The CDR3 nucleotides are TGTGCCACCAGCAGAGATCGTAACAGGGGATCCAACACTGAAGCTTTCTTT.

This rearrangement joins TRBV15 to TRBJ1-2; TRBD1 might be the D (5 bases). Germline V gives CDR1 LNHNV, CDR2 YYDKDF (reference sequence). The CDR3 has 12 amino acids. Trimming took 3 bases from V and 8 from J, leaving 10 bases between them. DNA for the CDR3: TGTGCCACCAGCAGGGGGGGTGGAGGCTACACCTTC. Its protein product is CATSRGGGGYTF.

This clone has a single count. The chain joins TRBV2 to TRBJ1-1; unclear D gene. The CDR3 sequence is 13 residues long. The V end was cut by 6 bases, the J end by 0 bases, with 8 bases between. CDR1 and CDR2 from the germline V gene are SNHLY and FYNNEI. In DNA form, the CDR3 reads TGTGCCAGCAGCGAGACTATGAACACTGAAGCTTTCTTT. Amino acids: CASSETMNTEAFF.